These 23 T cell receptor beta chains came from one sample sequenced in a study of blood T cell repertoires in COVID-19 (dated by TCRdb to the early 2020s). Receptor libraries were prepared by the immunoSEQ multiplex PCR assay. Sourced from immuneACCESS, this table was stored by TCRdb with only in-frame sequences that have V and J called. A share of the clones is absent; for the studies checked, an unresolved V gene accounts for under half, and the remainder has no known explanation. This sample comprises roughly 70,000 clones, 75% to 85% of them detected only once. The ten largest clones add up to roughly 20% of the sample. Sequencing was carried out using peripheral blood. The receptors here all came from a man between 65 and 85 years old who had recovered from COVID-19.

The V and J genes are TRBV13 and TRBJ1-1; no reliable D call. Germline V CDR1 and CDR2: PRHDT, FYEKMQ (reference sequence). The CDR3 sequence is 13 residues long. V was pared by 0 bases and J by 3 bases, with 5 bases between. CDR3 region: CASSLGQDTEAFF. DNA for the CDR3: TGTGCCAGCAGCTTAGGCCAGGACACTGAAGCTTTCTTT.

The J gene is TRBJ1-2, the V gene TRBV7-2, with TRBD1 as a possible D gene (5 bases). Trimming cost V 0 bases and J 8 bases, with 13 bases left between them. Germline V lookup: CDR1 SGHTA, CDR2 FQGNSA. There are 14 residues in the CDR3. The CDR3, as DNA: TGTGCCAGCAGCTTAGCAGGTGGGCGGGACGGCTACACCTTC. Its protein is CASSLAGGRDGYTF.

V is TRBV27 and J is TRBJ1-3; TRBD1 agrees at 8 bases. The ends lost 5 bases at V and 0 bases at J; junction bases unmatched: 0. The CDR3 extends over 14 amino acids. The germline gives CDR1 MNHEY, CDR2 SMNVEV (reference sequence). The DNA of the CDR3 is TGTGCCAGCAGTGGGACAGGCTCTGGAAACACCATATATTTT. This gives the protein CASSGTGSGNTIYF.

V and J are TRBV13 and TRBJ1-2, with a weak D call TRBD1 (6 bases). Trimming took off 3 bases at V and 2 bases at J, with 7 bases between the two ends. Germline CDR1 and CDR2: PRHDT and FYEKMQ (reference sequence). The CDR3 totals 13 residues. CDR3 nucleotides: TGTGCCAGCAGCTTCCAGGGGAACTATGGCTACACCTTC. Its protein is CASSFQGNYGYTF.

This chain links TRBV7-6 with TRBJ1-1; D is possibly TRBD1 (6 bases). The germline gives CDR1 SGHVS, CDR2 FNYEAQ. The CDR3 totals 15 residues. The V end lost 8 bases, the J end lost 4 bases, and 20 bases lay between the germline ends. Here the CDR3 reads CASHQREGVGTEAFF. The CDR3 DNA reads as TGTGCCAGCCATCAGAGGGAGGGGGTTGGCACTGAAGCTTTCTTT. Full variable domain (remainder filled in from reference TRBV7-6 and TRBJ1-1): GAGVSQSPRYKVTKRGQDVALRCDPISGHVSLYWYRQALGQGPEFLTYFNYEAQQDKSGLPNDRFSAERPEGSISTLTIQRTEQRDSAMYRCASHQREGVGTEAFFGQGTRLTVV.

This clone occurred a few times. The chain recombines TRBV14 with TRBJ1-3; D not certain. Per the germline V gene, CDR1 is SGHDN and CDR2 is FVKESK. The V end lost 8 bases, the J end lost 0 bases, and 11 bases lay between the germline ends. The CDR3 spans 14 residues. This CDR3 reads CASAKTFSGNTIYF. CDR3 coding DNA: TGTGCCAGCGCTAAGACATTCTCTGGAAACACCATATATTTT.

This chain joins TRBV28 and TRBJ1-1; TRBD1 aligns across 7 bases. This CDR3 spans 15 amino acids. CDR1 is MDHEN and CDR2 is SYDVKM in the germline V gene. The ends lost 5 bases at V and 2 bases at J; junction bases unmatched: 8. The DNA for the CDR3 is TGTGCCAGCAGTCCCCGACAGGGCCTTAACACTGAAGCTTTCTTT. This translates into CASSPRQGLNTEAFF.

The table lists this clone with a few counts. This rearrangement joins TRBV5-5 to TRBJ2-5; possibly TRBD1 for D (7 bases). Between the trimmed V and J ends, which lost 3 bases and 3 bases, there was a span of 9 bases. Germline values: CDR1 SGHKS, CDR2 YYEKEE (reference sequence). CDR3 size: 13 residues. CDR3 residues: CASSSGGKETQYF. The CDR3 DNA sequence: TGTGCCAGCAGCTCAGGGGGGAAAGAGACCCAGTACTTC.

The chain links TRBV6-5 to TRBJ2-7, with TRBD1 as a possible D gene (5 bases). The CDR3 spans 15 residues. V dropped 7 bases and J dropped 3 bases, with 19 bases sitting between them. Germline V gene sequence: CDR1 MNHEY, CDR2 SVGAGI. The CDR3 is CASNVQGRSVYEQYF. DNA of the CDR3: TGTGCCAGCAATGTGCAGGGTAGGAGCGTCTACGAGCAGTACTTC.

The V gene is TRBV24-1, the J gene TRBJ1-2, with 9 bases matching TRBD1. Germline trimming cut 4 bases from V and 2 bases from J; bases unmatched to any gene: 7. Germline V gene data show CDR1 as KGHDR and CDR2 as SFDVKD. The CDR3 extends over 16 amino acids. CDR3 amino acids: CATSEPGTGPNYGYTF. The CDR3 DNA follows: TGTGCCACCAGTGAGCCCGGGACAGGGCCAAACTATGGCTACACCTTC.

This chain uses TRBV5-3 with TRBJ2-2, with D perhaps TRBD2 (5 bases). TRBV5-3 is an ORF, with its function uncertain. The CDR3 runs 14 residues. V dropped 1 base and J dropped 4 bases, with 8 bases sitting between them. The CDR3, as DNA: TGTGCCAGAAGCTTGCGGAGGATCACCGGGGAGCTGTTTTTT. It encodes CARSLRRITGELFF.

This chain links TRBV5-1 with TRBJ2-7; 10 bases are shared with TRBD2. The CDR3 sequence is 15 residues long. Germline CDR1 and CDR2: SGHRS and YFSETQ. Trimming at V came to 1 base and at J to 3 bases, leaving 4 bases not matched to a gene. The CDR3 bases are TGCGCCAGCAGCTTGCTAGCGGGAGTAGTCTACGAGCAGTACTTC. This codes for CASSLLAGVVYEQYF.

The chain joins TRBV20-1 to TRBJ2-3, with 10 bases matching TRBD2. After removal of 3 bases from V and 5 bases from J, the junction contained 8 bases not matched to a gene. Germline CDR1 reads DFQATT; CDR2 reads SNEGSKA (reference sequence). The CDR3 consists of 15 residues. This CDR3 is CSASRTGTSVDTQYF. The CDR3 coding sequence is TGCAGTGCTAGTAGAACCGGGACTAGCGTAGATACGCAGTATTTT.

The genes are TRBV15 and TRBJ2-7, with D possibly being TRBD1 (6 bases). V was clipped by 1 base and J by 3 bases, with 10 bases between them. CDR1 is LNHNV, CDR2 YYDKDF, per germline (reference sequence). The CDR3 extends over 14 amino acids. The CDR3 sequence is CATSRGTVRYEQYF. CDR3 in DNA: TGTGCCACCAGCAGAGGGACAGTCCGCTACGAGCAGTACTTC.

The chain couples TRBV19 to TRBJ2-7; 10 bases are shared with TRBD2. The ends lost 8 bases at V and 2 bases at J; junction bases unmatched: 18. The CDR3 extends over 18 amino acids. Germline V gene sequence: CDR1 LNHDA, CDR2 SQIVND (reference sequence). In nucleotides, the CDR3 is TGTGCCAGTTCCCCCCCTAGGGTCGGGCTAGCGGGGGCCTACGAGCAGTACTTC. Its translation: CASSPPRVGLAGAYEQYF.

This clone was seen many times. The chain is built from TRBV27 and TRBJ1-6; 7 positions agree with TRBD1. There are 16 residues in the CDR3. Losses at the gene ends were 4 bases for V and 5 bases for J; bases not matched to a gene: 8. CDR1 and CDR2 from the germline V gene are MNHEY and SMNVEV (reference sequence). The CDR3 DNA sequence: TGTGCCAGCAGTTCCAGCGGCAGGGGGGATAATTCACCCCTCCACTTT. This translates into CASSSSGRGDNSPLHF.

This chain links TRBV20-1 with TRBJ2-1; maybe TRBD2 (5 bases). The CDR3 runs to 12 residues. The V gene's germline CDR1 is DFQATT and CDR2 SNEGSKA (reference sequence). The germline V and J ends were trimmed by 3 bases and 7 bases, with 10 bases remaining between them. The CDR3 here is CSASVSGNEQFF. The CDR3 DNA reads as TGCAGTGCTAGTGTTTCGGGGAATGAGCAGTTCTTC.

The CDR3 protein is CASKIHEDRDDQPQHF. DNA for the CDR3: TGTGCCAGTAAGATTCATGAGGACAGGGACGATCAGCCCCAGCATTTT. The chain couples TRBV19 to TRBJ1-5; 8 bases match TRBD1. The CDR3 totals 16 residues. Germline V gene data show CDR1 as LNHDA and CDR2 as SQIVND (reference sequence). Losses at the gene ends were 7 bases for V and 5 bases for J; bases not matched to a gene: 13.

The chain employs TRBV19 and TRBJ1-2, with D possibly TRBD1 on 6 matching bases. There are 15 residues in the CDR3. CDR1 and CDR2 from the germline V gene are LNHDA and SQIVND (reference sequence). The V gene lost 6 bases and the J gene lost 4 bases, with 18 bases spanning the gap. CDR3: CASSAGAPLGYGYTF. CDR3 DNA: TGTGCCAGTAGCGCGGGGGCGCCTTTAGGCTATGGCTACACCTTC.

This clone is classed as large. V is TRBV28 and J is TRBJ2-5; 9 nucleotides match TRBD2. Trimming removed 0 bases from V and 0 bases from J; junction bases left unmatched: 5. The length of the CDR3 is 17 residues. Germline CDR1 reads MDHEN; CDR2 reads SYDVKM. The CDR3 loop is CASSLWTSGEYQETQYF. CDR3 in DNA: TGTGCCAGCAGTTTATGGACTAGCGGAGAGTACCAAGAGACCCAGTACTTC. Looking up the rest from reference TRBV28 and TRBJ2-5 gives the full variable domain: DVKVTQSSRYLVKRTGEKVFLECVQDMDHENMFWYRQDPGLGLRLIYFSYDVKMKEKGDIPEGYSVSREKKERFSLILESASTNQTSMYLCASSLWTSGEYQETQYFGPGTRLLVL.

The rearrangement joins TRBV11-3 to TRBJ2-1; no clear D gene. The V end was cut by 1 base, the J end by 2 bases, with 9 bases between. This CDR3 region has 15 residues. The germline V gene encodes CDR1 SGHNT and CDR2 YENEEA. In nucleotides, the CDR3 is TGTGCCAGCAGCTTAGGGAGTCGTACCTACAATGAGCAGTTCTTC. Protein product: CASSLGSRTYNEQFF.

The V call is TRBV7-8, the J call TRBJ2-3, with 12 positions matching TRBD1. Germline CDR1 and CDR2: SGHVS and FQNEAQ. The CDR3 contains 14 residues. V dropped 6 bases and J dropped 4; count of bases not matched to a gene: 2. For the CDR3, the DNA is TGTGCCAGCAGTCGGGACAGGGGGCCAGATACGCAGTATTTT. Protein: CASSRDRGPDTQYF.

V and J are TRBV19 and TRBJ2-7; 10 bases match TRBD2. The germline V gene has CDR1 LNHDA and CDR2 SQIVND (reference sequence). V lost 10 bases to trimming and J lost 6 bases; unmatched junction nucleotides: 9. The CDR3 runs to 13 residues. The CDR3 sequence is CATKPGTSVEQYF. The CDR3 DNA follows: TGTGCCACTAAACCCGGGACTAGCGTCGAGCAGTACTTC.